A single count supports the clone carrying this T cell receptor beta chain. In the sorted-subset replicate PCRs, 200 ng DNA, around 30,000 T cell genomes, was used. Method: immunoSEQ multiplex PCR; TCRdb's copy keeps in-frame clones and lacks some. The sample records millions of clones, 85% to 95% being singletons. Naive CD8 populations comprised CD45RO-negative cells positively selected for CCR7, excluding terminally differentiated effector memory CD45RA+ cells. Germline CDR1 and CDR2: MNHNS and SASEGT. V was pared by 8 bases and J by 0 bases, with 14 bases between. The CDR3 is 15 amino acids. This sample is drawn from a study of shared clonotypes between healthy human individuals. Across the whole study: Participating donors consisted of two women and a few men aged 18 to 49.

The rearrangement uses TRBV6-1 and TRBJ2-4; D is uncertain. This clonotype was sampled from a young man in good health. Some clones in this sample may be carry-over from other donors' samples. The specimen sequenced was naive CD8+ T cells from PBMCs. CDR3 sequence (DNA): TGTGCCAGCCGAACATGGAGAGGAGCCAAAAACATTCAGTACTTC. This encodes CASRTWRGAKNIQYF.